These T cell receptor beta chains were read from a single sample in a study of shared clonotypes between healthy human individuals. Generated by immunoSEQ multiplex PCR, the TCRdb table keeps only in-frame clones and is missing some. In the table there are 780,000 or so clones, 55% to 75% of which are singletons. Specimen: memory CD4+ T cells sorted from blood. The origin of the receptors is a woman in her 30s in good health. The CDR3 runs from the conserved cysteine through the conserved F or W. The D gene is left open where the match is weak. Part of the rows lack a size; the others show once, few, many or a class for expanded clones.

V gene	J gene	clone size	D gene	CDR3 DNA	CDR3 protein
TRBV27	TRBJ2-1	-	TRBD2	TGTGCCAGCAGTTTTGGGACTAGCGGGAGTGGGGACAATGAGCAGTTCTTC	CASSFGTSGSGDNEQFF
TRBV13	TRBJ1-5	-	-	TGTGCCAGCAGCCTAGGGCAGCTGCAAGGGCCCCAGCATTTT	CASSLGQLQGPQHF
TRBV10-3	TRBJ2-1	-	-	TGTGCCATCAGTGACCGCTCCACAATGAAGCAGTTCTTC	CAISDRSTMKQFF
TRBV5-1	TRBJ2-1	-	-	TGCGCCAGCAGCTTGGTGGCTAGCTTAGAGAATGAGCAGTTCTTC	CASSLVASLENEQFF
TRBV7-3	TRBJ2-1	-	-	TGTGCCAGCAGCTTAGCGGGTCTACGCAATGAGCAGTTCTTC	CASSLAGLRNEQFF
TRBV5-1	TRBJ2-5	many	TRBD1	TGCGCCAGCAGCTTGTACGGGGACAGGGCCCAAGAGACCCAGTACTTC	CASSLYGDRAQETQYF
TRBV7-9	TRBJ2-5	-	TRBD1	TGTGCCAGCAGCCCCCGCGGACAGGGGATTATGGAGACCCAGTACTTC	CASSPRGQGIMETQYF
TRBV28	TRBJ2-1	once	TRBD2	TGTGCCAGCAGGACGAAAACCGGGACTAGCGGGAAGTCCTACAATGAGCAGTTCTTC	CASRTKTGTSGKSYNEQFF
TRBV5-1	TRBJ1-1	-	TRBD1	TGCGCCAGCAGCTGGCAGGACAGGGGTAATACTGAAGCTTTCTTT	CASSWQDRGNTEAFF
TRBV10-1	TRBJ2-1	-	TRBD2	TGCGCCAGCAGTGATAGCGGGAGAATCGATGAGCAGTTCTTC	CASSDSGRIDEQFF
TRBV5-8	TRBJ2-7	few	TRBD2	TGTGCCAGCAGTTACGCCGGGACTAGTGGTTACGAGCAGTACTTC	CASSYAGTSGYEQYF
TRBV7-2	TRBJ2-3	many	TRBD2	TGTGCCAGCAGCTTAGTTGGGAGGGGCACAGATACGCAGTATTTT	CASSLVGRGTDTQYF
TRBV28	TRBJ2-7	few	TRBD2	TGTGCCAGCAGTTCCACTAGCGGGGCCTCCTACGAGCAGTACTTC	CASSSTSGASYEQYF
TRBV28	TRBJ2-7	once	-	TGTGCCAGCAGTTTAAGTTCCTACGAGCAGTACTTC	CASSLSSYEQYF
TRBV28	TRBJ1-1	once	-	TGTGCCAGCAGTTTAGGCGCCGGACTTCGCCCCACTGAAGCTTTCTTT	CASSLGAGLRPTEAFF
TRBV7-2	TRBJ2-7	few	-	TGTGCCAGCAGCTTGACACAGGGCGTCTACGAGCAGTACTTC	CASSLTQGVYEQYF
TRBV6-6	TRBJ2-1	-	TRBD2	TGTGCCAGCAGATTCGGGACTAGCGGGAGCAATGAGCAGTTCTTC	CASRFGTSGSNEQFF
TRBV19	TRBJ2-5	many	TRBD2	TGTGCCAGTAGTATATACCTCTCCGGTGCGGGGGGGCAAGAGACCCAGTACTTC	CASSIYLSGAGGQETQYF
TRBV6-5	TRBJ2-1	few	-	TGTGCCAGCAGTTACCAGGGATACAATGAGCAGTTCTTC	CASSYQGYNEQFF
TRBV29-1	TRBJ1-5	-	-	TGCAGCGTTGGGGAGGGGTATAGCAATCAGCCCCAGCATTTT	CSVGEGYSNQPQHF
TRBV2	TRBJ2-1	-	TRBD2	TGTGCCAGCAGTGGGACAGCGGGGGGTTACAATGAGCAGTTCTTC	CASSGTAGGYNEQFF
TRBV18	TRBJ2-3	-	TRBD1	TGTGCCAGCTCACCCGGGCCCACAGGGGGCACAGATACGCAGTATTTT	CASSPGPTGGTDTQYF
TRBV19	TRBJ2-1	-	-	TGTGCCAGTACCCTGGGGGGGGCAGGCGGGGATTACAATGAGCAGTTCTTC	CASTLGGAGGDYNEQFF
TRBV28	TRBJ1-3	-	-	TGTGCCGGACGAGGGGGGAACTCTGGAAACACCATATATTTT	CAGRGGNSGNTIYF
TRBV6-1	TRBJ2-1	-	-	TGTGCCAGCAGAAAGGGACTTCATGGGAATGAGCAGTTCTTC	CASRKGLHGNEQFF
TRBV11-2	TRBJ1-1	-	-	TGTGCCAGCAGTCCGGCGGGCCGGAACACTGAAGCTTTCTTT	CASSPAGRNTEAFF
TRBV18	TRBJ2-7	once	-	TGTGCCAGCTCACCGGGACTCCAGAACTACGAGCAGTACTTC	CASSPGLQNYEQYF
TRBV7-3	TRBJ2-1	-	TRBD1	TGTGCCAGCAGCCCCCAGGGGGCCCTAGCCGAGCAGTTCTTC	CASSPQGALAEQFF
TRBV5-4	TRBJ1-2	-	-	TGTGCCAGCAGCCAAGAGGCAGGGAGGGATGACTACACCTTC	CASSQEAGRDDYTF
TRBV2	TRBJ2-5	few	-	TGTGCCAGCACGCCCTCGGGATCACCCGAAATGGAGACCCAGTACTTC	CASTPSGSPEMETQYF
TRBV27	TRBJ2-7	-	TRBD2	TGTGCCAGCAGTTTAAATAGCGGGAGGGACTACGAGCAGTACTTC	CASSLNSGRDYEQYF
TRBV12-2	TRBJ1-4	-	-	TGTGCAAGTCCCTACTATCTTCAGGGGGCAAGTGAAAAACTGTTTTTT	CASPYYLQGASEKLFF